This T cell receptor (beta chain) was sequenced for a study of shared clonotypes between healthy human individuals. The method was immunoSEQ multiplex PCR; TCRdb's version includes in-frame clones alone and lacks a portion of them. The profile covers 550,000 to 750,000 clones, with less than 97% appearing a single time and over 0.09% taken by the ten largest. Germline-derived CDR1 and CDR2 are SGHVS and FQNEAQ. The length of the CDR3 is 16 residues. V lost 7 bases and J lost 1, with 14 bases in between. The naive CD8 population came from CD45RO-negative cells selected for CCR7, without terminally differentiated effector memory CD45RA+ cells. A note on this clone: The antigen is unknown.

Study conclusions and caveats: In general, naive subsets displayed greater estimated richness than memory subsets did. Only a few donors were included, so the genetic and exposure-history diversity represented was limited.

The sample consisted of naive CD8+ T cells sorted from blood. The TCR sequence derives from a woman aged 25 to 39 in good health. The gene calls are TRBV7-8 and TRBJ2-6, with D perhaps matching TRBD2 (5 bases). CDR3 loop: CASTLPRGSGANVLTF. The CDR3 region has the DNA TGTGCCAGCACCCTTCCAAGAGGGTCTGGGGCCAACGTCCTGACTTTC.